This TCR beta chain was documented in a study of blood T cell repertoires in COVID-19. The V end was cut by 7 bases, the J end by 2 bases, with 13 bases between. CDR3 size: 13 residues. CDR1 and CDR2 (germline): SGHNT, YYREEE (reference sequence). Data came from immunoSEQ multiplex PCR; TCRdb stores just in-frame clones and leaves some out. The table has 350,000 to 450,000 clones, 75% to 90% seen once. Sequenced material: PBMCs or T cells enriched from blood (not recorded which). The chain links TRBV5-4 to TRBJ2-7; a possible D gene is TRBD2 (6 bases). This TCR derives from a man younger than 40 who had recovered from COVID-19. The DNA for the CDR3 is TGTGCCAGCGGGTACGGGAGAGCCTACGAGCAGTACTTC. The encoded protein is CASGYGRAYEQYF.